This T cell receptor (beta chain) was profiled in a study of T cells in Graves' hyperthyroidism and ophthalmopathy. This clonotype was detected ten times or more. The antigen is undetermined. Germline CDR1 LNHNV, CDR2 YYDKDF (reference sequence). The CDR3 has 15 residues. V shed 5 bases and J 6 bases; nucleotides not matched to a gene: 8. Overall study findings and caveats: Ophthalmopathy cases were set apart from stable hyperthyroidism by a 13 V-J model.

Amplification of TCR beta CDR3 regions was performed using RNA transcripts as template. The HTBI primer set drove a first-round RT-PCR of the TCR CDR3. TCRdb reprocessed the multiplex PCR reads with MiXCR, giving one entry per CDR3 protein. The repertoire has fewer than 600,000 distinct CDR3 sequences, over 13% of them found once; the top ten carry about a sixth. The receptor comes from a woman between 18 and 30 years old with Graves' hyperthyroidism. The sequencing input was blood. The chain is built from TRBV15 and TRBJ2-5; 11 nucleotides align to TRBD2. CDR3 loop: CATSLQTSGTQTQYF. The CDR3 nucleotides are TGTGCCACCAGCCTACAGACTAGCGGGACACAGACCCAGTACTTC. The complete variable domain, with remaining parts taken from reference TRBV15 and TRBJ2-5, reads DAMVIQNPRYQVTQFGKPVTLSCSQTLNHNVMYWYQQKSSQAPKLLFHYYDKDFNNEADTPDNFQSRRPNTSFCFLDIRSPGLGDTAMYLCATSLQTSGTQTQYFGPGTRLLVL.